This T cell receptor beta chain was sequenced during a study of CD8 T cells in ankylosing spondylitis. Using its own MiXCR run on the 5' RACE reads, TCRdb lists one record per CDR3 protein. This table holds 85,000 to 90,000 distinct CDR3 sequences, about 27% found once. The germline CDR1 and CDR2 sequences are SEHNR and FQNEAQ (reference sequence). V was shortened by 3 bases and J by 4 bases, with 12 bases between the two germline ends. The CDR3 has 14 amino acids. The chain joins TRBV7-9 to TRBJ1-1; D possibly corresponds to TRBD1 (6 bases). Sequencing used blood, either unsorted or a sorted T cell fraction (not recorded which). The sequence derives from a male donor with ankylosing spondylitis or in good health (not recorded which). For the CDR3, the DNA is TGTGCCAGCAGCTTTCCTCCAGGGGTCACTGAAGCTTTCTTT. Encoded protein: CASSFPPGVTEAFF.